The rows below give T cell receptor beta chains drawn from one sample of a study of shared clonotypes between healthy human individuals. The protocol was immunoSEQ multiplex PCR, while the TCRdb copy is restricted to in-frame clones and leaves out a portion. Here the sample spans roughly 2.2 million clones, roughly 90% being singletons. The sequenced sample was naive CD4+ T cells from PBMCs. Every receptor here comes from a man aged 18 to 30 in good health. Some clones in this sample may be carry-over from other donors' samples. Each CDR3 is given with its conserved first and last residue. A clone size is listed for some rows: how often the clone was seen (once, few, many), or a class if it is expanded.

size,V,J,CDR3
-,TRBV9,TRBJ1-2,CASSVGYGYTF
-,TRBV19,TRBJ2-3,CASRGTGSTDTQYF
-,TRBV18,TRBJ2-7,CASSPPGGFPTYEQYF
-,TRBV6-4,TRBJ1-1,CASSDSGGTPAFF
-,TRBV18,TRBJ1-1,CASSVQGGVTEAFF
-,TRBV7-2,TRBJ2-7,CASRGKGGAYEQYF
-,TRBV2,TRBJ2-7,CASSELPTPGTVRVSNYEQYF
-,TRBV9,TRBJ2-5,CASSVLSSQETQYF
-,TRBV6-1,TRBJ2-1,CASSVTSSSYNEQFF
-,TRBV11-2,TRBJ2-2,CASSLRTLNTGELFF
-,TRBV5-1,TRBJ1-4,CASRLQANEKLFF
-,TRBV29-1,TRBJ2-7,CSVGPAGGFDEQYF
-,TRBV6-6,TRBJ1-3,CASSYSDTIYF
-,TRBV29-1,TRBJ2-5,CSVKPRLRETQYF
-,TRBV4-1,TRBJ1-1,CASSRTQGNTEAFF
-,TRBV5-4,TRBJ1-1,CASSFGDRGQAEAFF
-,TRBV9,TRBJ1-1,CASTEIGGNTEAFF
-,TRBV2,TRBJ1-5,CASRDRVNQPQHF
few,TRBV11-2,TRBJ1-5,CASSLSYSNQPQHF
-,TRBV28,TRBJ2-7,CASSLAGRSYEQYF
-,TRBV30,TRBJ2-7,CAWRDRGVNEQYF
-,TRBV5-1,TRBJ2-2,CASSLPRTGGEELFF
-,TRBV28,TRBJ2-1,CASSPYRTLDNEQFF
-,TRBV7-9,TRBJ2-2,CASSLTDAHTGELFF
-,TRBV5-1,TRBJ2-3,CASSLPVLVADTQYF
-,TRBV15,TRBJ2-2,CATSRGQAGVETGELFF
-,TRBV7-3,TRBJ2-1,CASSFLAGGRNEQFF
-,TRBV6-5,TRBJ1-3,CASSYSTANKRNTIYF
-,TRBV28,TRBJ2-1,CASSLSGGRALNEQFF